One and the same sample provided the 26 T cell receptor beta chains below, sequenced in a study of shared clonotypes between healthy human individuals. Assay used: immunoSEQ multiplex PCR; TCRdb lists only in-frame clones, some missing. Here the sample spans some 680,000 clones, around 78% being singletons. Input material: memory CD4+ T cells sorted from blood. Subset reported: CD45RA-negative fraction. These receptors all come from a woman aged 25 to 45 in good health.

The rearrangement joins TRBV7-4 to TRBJ1-6, with D tentatively TRBD1 (6 bases). This CDR3 has 17 amino acids. Trimming cost V 5 bases and J 5 bases, with 19 bases left between them. Germline loops: CDR1 SGHVT, CDR2 SQSDAQ. CDR3 bases: TGTGCCAGCAGCCAACAGATTTACAGGGAACATAATTCACCCCTCCACTTT. This encodes CASSQQIYREHNSPLHF.

V usage is TRBV7-9 and J usage is TRBJ2-7; TRBD2 agrees at 15 bases. CDR1 is SEHNR and CDR2 is FQNEAQ in the germline V gene (reference sequence). With V trimmed by 5 bases and J by 5 bases, 10 bases remained unmatched. The CDR3 is 17 residues long. CDR3 sequence reads: CASSPRTSGRALNEQYF. The DNA of the CDR3 is TGTGCCAGCAGCCCGCGGACTAGCGGGAGGGCCCTCAACGAGCAGTACTTC.

The chain uses TRBV30 and TRBJ2-7, with D tentatively TRBD1 or TRBD2 (6 bases each). Germline CDR1 and CDR2: GTSNPN and SVGIG (reference sequence). V was clipped by 2 bases and J by 6 bases, with 20 bases between them. CDR3 length: 15 residues. In DNA, the CDR3 is TGTGCCTGGAGTCAACGGGGGACAACTTTTGGCGAGCAGTACTTC. It specifies CAWSQRGTTFGEQYF.

The chain has TRBV5-1 and TRBJ2-5, with D perhaps assigned TRBD1 or TRBD2 (7 bases each). CDR1 and CDR2 (germline): SGHRS, YFSETQ. The CDR3 runs to 15 residues. Trimming removed 0 bases from V and 2 bases from J, with 11 bases in between. CDR3 sequence reads: CASSLGQGGQETQYF. The CDR3 bases are TGCGCCAGCAGCTTGGGACAGGGAGGGCAAGAGACCCAGTACTTC.

V gene TRBV25-1 combines with J gene TRBJ2-5; TRBD2 aligns across 7 bases. Looked up from germline, CDR1 is MGHDK and CDR2 is SYGVNS. With V trimmed by 1 base and J by 5 bases, 4 bases remained unmatched. There are 14 residues in the CDR3. CDR3 nucleotide sequence: TGTGCCAGCAGTGAATTGCGGGGGATGGAGACCCAGTACTTC. Its translation: CASSELRGMETQYF.

The gene calls are TRBV6-5 and TRBJ2-7; the D gene could be TRBD1 or TRBD2 (5 bases each). The germline CDR1 and CDR2 sequences are MNHEY and SVGAGI. The CDR3 length is 15 residues. Trimming cost V 6 bases and J 0 bases, with 15 bases left between them. The CDR3, as DNA: TGTGCCAGCAGCGGGACCCCGAGGAGCTCCTACGAGCAGTACTTC. Protein sequence: CASSGTPRSSYEQYF.

CDR3 protein: CAIKRQVNTEAFF. The CDR3 DNA reads TGTGCCATCAAACGACAGGTGAACACTGAAGCTTTCTTT. The chain joins TRBV10-3 to TRBJ1-1; TRBD1 might be the D (6 bases). The ends were cut back, 7 bases at V and 0 bases at J, with 9 bases in the middle. This CDR3 contains 13 residues. Germline values: CDR1 ENHRY, CDR2 SYGVKD.

This chain connects TRBV7-9 to TRBJ2-3, with D hard to call. The CDR3 is 12 residues long. Germline V gene lookup returns CDR1 SEHNR and CDR2 FQNEAQ (reference sequence). The V end lost 9 bases, the J end lost 2 bases, and 9 bases lay between the germline ends. The CDR3 coding sequence is TGTGCCAGTATGACTTACACAGATACGCAGTATTTT. It codes for CASMTYTDTQYF.

This clone was seen a handful of times. This sequence joins TRBV25-1 and TRBJ2-5, with 9 bases identical to TRBD2. The junction had 4 bases not matched to a gene; V was cut back by 3 bases and J by 2 bases. CDR3 length: 15 residues. Germline CDR1 is MGHDK and CDR2 is SYGVNS. CDR3 region: CASSEGTSLQETQYF. The CDR3 bases are TGTGCCAGCAGTGAGGGGACTAGCCTTCAAGAGACCCAGTACTTC. The whole variable domain, remainder taken from reference TRBV25-1 and TRBJ2-5, is EADIYQTPRYLVIGTGKKITLECSQTMGHDKMYWYQQDPGMELHLIHYSYGVNSTEKGDLSSESTVSRIRTEHFPLTLESARPSHTSQYLCASSEGTSLQETQYFGPGTRLLVL.

Concerning this clone: This sample includes further DNA sequences coding for the same CDR3. The J gene is TRBJ2-1, the V gene TRBV28; D is uncertain. Trimming stripped 3 bases from V and 2 bases from J, with 11 bases between. CDR3 length: 15 amino acids. Germline V gene lookup returns CDR1 MDHEN and CDR2 SYDVKM. This CDR3 is CASSLVGEPYNEQFF. DNA for the CDR3: TGTGCCAGCAGTTTGGTGGGTGAGCCCTACAATGAGCAGTTCTTC.

Here the CDR3 DNA reads TGTGCCAGCAAACTCTCCGGGGAGCAGTTCTTC. Translation: CASKLSGEQFF. The gene calls are TRBV5-4 and TRBJ2-1; no firm D call. Trimming pared 6 bases from V and 10 bases from J, leaving 11 bases between. The CDR3 is 11 residues long. CDR1 and CDR2 from the germline V gene are SGHNT and YYREEE (reference sequence).

The V and J genes are TRBV4-1 and TRBJ2-1, with 13 bases fitting TRBD2. V was clipped by 3 bases and J by 8 bases; unmatched bases: 7. This CDR3 comprises 16 residues. Germline CDR1 and CDR2: MGHRA and YSYEKL. The chain's CDR3 is CASSQPLAGGPHEQFF. Written as DNA, the CDR3 is TGCGCCAGCAGCCAGCCACTAGCGGGAGGGCCACATGAGCAGTTCTTC.

The V and J genes are TRBV28 and TRBJ1-2; D is uncertain. CDR1 MDHEN and CDR2 SYDVKM come from the germline V gene. CDR3 size: 11 residues. The germline V and J ends were trimmed by 5 bases and 4 bases, with 5 bases remaining between them. The CDR3 DNA is TGTGCCAGCAGTCACACCTATGGCTACACCTTC. Translating it yields CASSHTYGYTF.

This chain links TRBV6-1 with TRBJ2-7; D is ambiguous. The CDR3 loop spans 12 amino acids. Germline CDR1 and CDR2: MNHNS and SASEGT. The V end lost 2 bases, the J end lost 4 bases, and 6 bases lay between the germline ends. CDR3 sequence reads: CASSEMRYEQYF. The CDR3 coding sequence is TGTGCCAGCAGTGAAATGAGGTACGAGCAGTACTTC.

The chain links TRBV16 to TRBJ2-7; D is unresolved. The CDR3 length is 14 residues. Trimming took off 7 bases at V and 6 bases at J, with 19 bases between the two ends. In germline, CDR1 is KGHSY, CDR2 FQNENV. This chain's CDR3 is CASTHKGRFGEQYF. The CDR3 DNA is TGTGCCAGCACCCATAAGGGTCGGTTCGGCGAGCAGTACTTC.

The V gene is TRBV7-9, the J gene TRBJ2-7; TRBD2 matches 12 bases. The CDR3 consists of 16 residues. V lost 5 bases, J lost 4 bases, and 9 bases stayed unmatched. Germline loops: CDR1 SEHNR, CDR2 FQNEAQ (reference sequence). CDR3 protein: CASSPTSGSFGYEQYF. The DNA of the CDR3 is TGTGCCAGCAGCCCGACTAGCGGGAGCTTTGGGTACGAGCAGTACTTC.

V gene TRBV9 combines with J gene TRBJ1-2; 11 bases are shared with TRBD1. The J segment lost 8 bases and the V segment lost 7 bases, leaving 4 bases of the junction unmatched. The CDR3 has 12 amino acids. Germline CDR1 is SGDLS and CDR2 is YYNGEE. The CDR3 loop is CASGQGAQGYTF. The CDR3 DNA reads TGTGCCAGCGGACAGGGGGCGCAAGGCTACACCTTC.

This clone appeared a single time. The J gene is TRBJ2-3, the V gene TRBV11-2; D is uncertain. The V end lost 5 bases, the J end lost 3 bases, and 12 bases lay between the germline ends. The CDR3 is 14 amino acids. The germline CDR1 and CDR2 sequences are SGHAT and FQNNGV. CDR3: CASSTLGGTDTQYF. The CDR3 DNA is TGTGCCAGCAGCACCCTGGGCGGAACAGATACGCAGTATTTT.

This chain uses TRBV5-1 with TRBJ2-4; TRBD1 matches at 9 bases. Unmatched junction bases numbered 8, after V lost 0 bases and J lost 4 bases. The CDR3 contains 17 residues. The germline CDR1 and CDR2 sequences are SGHRS and YFSETQ. The CDR3 region is CASSLAGGGQGKNIQYF. CDR3 DNA sequence: TGCGCCAGCAGCTTGGCCGGGGGAGGACAGGGGAAAAACATTCAGTACTTC.

The chain has TRBV9 and TRBJ1-2; D is undetermined. Germline CDR1 reads SGDLS; CDR2 reads YYNGEE. The ends were cut back, 4 bases at V and 4 bases at J, with 8 bases in the middle. The CDR3 has 12 residues. The CDR3 loop reads CASSQPAYGYTF. For the CDR3, the DNA is TGTGCCAGCAGCCAACCCGCCTATGGCTACACCTTC.

The chain links TRBV6-1 to TRBJ2-2; possible D gene TRBD2, 6 bases. The CDR3 consists of 15 residues. From germline, CDR1 is MNHNS and CDR2 SASEGT. Between the trimmed V and J ends, which lost 5 bases and 7 bases, there was a span of 17 bases. The CDR3, as DNA: TGTGCCAGCAGTCCCCGGACTACCGTAAGCGGGGAGCTGTTTTTT. Its translation: CASSPRTTVSGELFF.

The genes are TRBV5-1 and TRBJ1-4; a weak D match, TRBD1 (5 bases). This CDR3 spans 15 amino acids. V lost 2 bases and J 7 bases, leaving 15 bases between the germline ends. Germline CDR1 is SGHRS and CDR2 is YFSETQ. CDR3 coding DNA: TGCGCCAGCAGCTTTGGAGGGGCAGGACCTGAAAAACTGTTTTTT. Its translation is CASSFGGAGPEKLFF.

V is TRBV4-2 and J is TRBJ1-1, with 9 bases matching TRBD1. Losses at the gene ends were 1 base for V and 5 bases for J; bases not matched to a gene: 8. CDR3 size: 16 residues. Germline CDR1 is LGHNA and CDR2 is YNFKEQ. The CDR3 is CASSQGTDRGITEAFF. CDR3 sequence (DNA): TGTGCCAGCAGCCAAGGGACAGACAGGGGGATTACTGAAGCTTTCTTT.

There are a few counts of this clone. CDR3: CATSRGGGRLDEQFF. CDR3 bases: TGTGCCACCAGCAGAGGGGGCGGGAGGCTCGATGAGCAGTTCTTC. V and J are TRBV15 and TRBJ2-1, with 8 nucleotides matching TRBD2. V shed 1 base, J shed 8 bases, and the junction held 7 bases outside the gene matches. The CDR3 runs 15 residues. Per germline, CDR1 LNHNV and CDR2 YYDKDF (reference sequence).

This clone has a handful of counts. J is TRBJ1-2 and V is TRBV5-8, with D possibly TRBD1 on 6 matching bases. The germline V gene encodes CDR1 SGHTS and CDR2 YDEGEE. The CDR3 loop spans 16 amino acids. Trimming stripped 4 bases from V and 0 bases from J, with 16 bases between. CDR3 DNA sequence: TGTGCCAGCAGCCGGACCGGACAGATCACTAACTATGGCTACACCTTC. As protein: CASSRTGQITNYGYTF.

The gene calls are TRBV19 and TRBJ2-7; the D gene is possibly TRBD2 (6 bases). V was shortened by 3 bases and J by 0 bases, with 9 bases between the two germline ends. Germline V gene lookup returns CDR1 LNHDA and CDR2 SQIVND (reference sequence). The CDR3 is made up of 14 amino acids. The DNA of the CDR3 is TGTGCCAGTAGTATGCTCGGGAGCTCCTACGAGCAGTACTTC. This encodes CASSMLGSSYEQYF.